The 26 T cell receptor beta chains in this list originate from one sample, sequenced in a study of blood T cell repertoires in COVID-19. Profiling relied on immunoSEQ multiplex PCR, and the TCRdb table lists in-frame clones only, not all of them. This table has 150,000 to 200,000 clones, roughly 86% appearing once. Material: peripheral blood. The receptors were gathered from a woman aged 80 or older in a cohort sampled during active or convalescent COVID-19.

This chain connects TRBV19 to TRBJ1-1, with D maybe TRBD1 (5 bases). This CDR3 region has 16 residues. CDR1 and CDR2 from the germline V gene are LNHDA and SQIVND (reference sequence). Trimming shortened V by 5 bases and J by 0 bases, and 16 bases separated the two germline ends. CDR3 region: CASSSQGGSLNTEAFF. The DNA for the CDR3 is TGTGCCAGTAGTTCTCAGGGAGGGTCTTTGAACACTGAAGCTTTCTTT.

This chain connects TRBV7-8 to TRBJ2-3; D possibly corresponds to TRBD2 (6 bases). The CDR3 spans 18 residues. Germline CDR1 reads SGHVS; CDR2 reads FQNEAQ. V was clipped by 5 bases and J by 1 base, with 22 bases between them. CDR3 bases: TGTGCCAGCAGCGCGAGTAGCCCCGTCGGGGGACGCACAGATACGCAGTATTTT. This translates into CASSASSPVGGRTDTQYF.

The chain is built from TRBV12-3 or TRBV12-4 and TRBJ1-2, with D tentatively TRBD1 (6 bases). This CDR3 is built from 13 residues. Trimming removed 6 bases from V and 7 bases from J, with 15 bases in between. The CDR3 sequence is CASSLGAGLGYTF. DNA for the CDR3: TGTGCCAGCAGCCTGGGGGCAGGGCTTGGCTACACCTTC.

V is TRBV30 and J is TRBJ1-1, with D perhaps matching TRBD1 (5 bases). This CDR3 is built from 14 residues. V dropped 3 bases and J dropped 2 bases, with 13 bases sitting between them. Germline CDR1 and CDR2: GTSNPN and SVGIG (reference sequence). DNA for the CDR3: TGTGCCTGGAGGTCCCAGGGAGGCAACACTGAAGCTTTCTTT. It translates to CAWRSQGGNTEAFF.

The chain joins TRBV7-2 to TRBJ2-1, with D perhaps TRBD2 (6 bases). From germline, CDR1 is SGHTA and CDR2 FQGNSA. Trimming stripped 3 bases from V and 2 bases from J, with 11 bases between. The CDR3 spans 15 residues. CDR3 region: CASSFGGRPYNEQFF. The CDR3 nucleotides are TGTGCCAGCAGCTTTGGGGGGAGGCCCTACAATGAGCAGTTCTTC.

In the case of this clone: At one end the junction does not follow the germline gene, possibly because of a read error. The rearrangement links TRBV5-5 to TRBJ1-2, with TRBD1 as a possible D gene (5 bases). Germline loops: CDR1 SGHKS, CDR2 YYEKEE (reference sequence). The CDR3 sequence is 15 residues long. The chain's CDR3 is CASTLGGVGVYGYTF. The CDR3, as DNA: TGTGCCAGCACCTTGGGGGGAGTCGGGGTCTATGGCTACACCTTC. Using reference TRBV5-5 and TRBJ1-2 for the parts outside the CDR3, the full variable domain is DAGVTQSPTHLIKTRGQQVTLRCSPISGHKSVSWYQQVLGQGPQFIFQYYEKEERGRGNFPDRFSARQFPNYSSELNVNALLLGDSALYLCASTLGGVGVYGYTFGSGTRLTVV.

The chain uses TRBV3-1 (or the pseudogene TRBV3-2) and TRBJ1-2; TRBD1 might be the D (6 bases). The CDR3 has 15 amino acids. CDR1 is LGHDT and CDR2 is YNNKEL in the germline V gene (reference sequence). Deletions cut 4 bases from V and 2 bases from J, with 14 bases between. The CDR3 region has the DNA TGTGCCAGCAGCCCTTGGGGACAAAAAAACTATGGCTACACCTTC. Amino acids: CASSPWGQKNYGYTF.

The genes are TRBV10-2 and TRBJ1-1, with a weak D call TRBD1 (5 bases). The germline V gene has CDR1 WSHSY and CDR2 SAAADI. V lost 4 bases and J 0 bases, leaving 12 bases between the germline ends. CDR3 length equals 15 residues. CDR3 residues: CASSGVDRLNTEAFF. The CDR3 nucleotides read TGCGCCAGCAGTGGGGTAGACAGACTGAACACTGAAGCTTTCTTT.

V usage is TRBV6-5 and J usage is TRBJ1-4; the D gene is possibly TRBD1 (6 bases). V was shortened by 10 bases and J by 5 bases, with 20 bases between the two germline ends. This CDR3 contains 15 residues. Per germline, CDR1 MNHEY and CDR2 SVGAGI. CDR3 nucleotide sequence: TGTGCCACCGGACCGCGGGGGGGCGACAATGAAAAACTGTTTTTT. Residues: CATGPRGGDNEKLFF.

The sample holds one count of this clone. V and J are TRBV7-2 and TRBJ2-3; TRBD2 aligns across 10 bases. The CDR3 loop spans 15 amino acids. Trimming removed 3 bases from V and 3 bases from J; junction bases left unmatched: 3. CDR1 and CDR2 (germline): SGHTA, FQGNSA. CDR3 in DNA: TGTGCCAGCAGCTTCACTAGCGGGGTAACAGATACGCAGTATTTT. Protein sequence: CASSFTSGVTDTQYF.

This clone turned up a few times. Written as DNA, the CDR3 is TGTGCCAGCTTGACAGGGCTCGGGGCCAACGTCCTGACTTTC. Translated, it gives CASLTGLGANVLTF. This chain uses TRBV2 with TRBJ2-6; TRBD1 matches at 7 bases. Germline V gives CDR1 SNHLY, CDR2 FYNNEI. This CDR3 contains 14 residues. J was trimmed by 4 bases and V by 8 bases; bases with no gene match: 5.

The V and J genes are TRBV5-1 and TRBJ1-1; 8 bases align to TRBD1. The CDR3 has 14 amino acids. With V trimmed by 0 bases and J by 3 bases, 1 base remained unmatched. From germline, CDR1 is SGHRS and CDR2 YFSETQ. The chain's CDR3 is CASSLGTGYTEAFF. In DNA, the CDR3 is TGCGCCAGCAGCTTGGGGACAGGGTACACTGAAGCTTTCTTT.

CDR3 in amino acids: CASSGTRVSEQYV. CDR3 DNA: TGTGCCAGCAGTGGCACGCGGGTCTCCGAGCAGTACGTC. The chain carries TRBV2 and TRBJ2-7; D is possibly TRBD2 (5 bases). CDR3 length: 13 amino acids. V was cut by 4 bases and J by 6 bases, with 13 bases left in between. The germline CDR1 and CDR2 sequences are SNHLY and FYNNEI.

The chain recombines TRBV9 with TRBJ2-5, with D possibly TRBD1 on 6 matching bases. The CDR3 contains 13 residues. The ends were cut back, 2 bases at V and 5 bases at J, with 10 bases in the middle. Germline V gene sequence: CDR1 SGDLS, CDR2 YYNGEE. The CDR3 DNA reads as TGTGCCAGCAGCGTCCGACAGGATGAGACCCAGTACTTC. Encoded protein: CASSVRQDETQYF.

This sequence joins TRBV2 and TRBJ1-6; 8 positions match TRBD1. V shed 7 bases and J 8 bases; nucleotides not matched to a gene: 10. This CDR3 has 15 residues. The V gene's germline CDR1 is SNHLY and CDR2 FYNNEI. The CDR3 protein is CASIRQGAMHSPLHF. CDR3 in DNA: TGTGCCAGCATTCGGCAGGGGGCGATGCATTCACCCCTCCACTTT.

This sequence joins TRBV2 and TRBJ1-1; perhaps TRBD1 as D (6 bases). The V gene's germline CDR1 is SNHLY and CDR2 FYNNEI. V gave up 4 bases and J gave up 1 base, with 16 bases separating them. The CDR3 is made up of 16 amino acids. The CDR3 DNA reads as TGTGCCAGCAGTGTCCAGGGGAACCCTGGGAACACTGAAGCTTTCTTT. Encoded protein: CASSVQGNPGNTEAFF. Using reference TRBV2 and TRBJ1-1 for the parts outside the CDR3, the full variable domain is EPEVTQTPSHQVTQMGQEVILRCVPISNHLYFYWYRQILGQKVEFLVSFYNNEISEKSEIFDDQFSVERPDGSNFTLKIRSTKLEDSAMYFCASSVQGNPGNTEAFFGQGTRLTVV.

The chain recombines TRBV4-3 with TRBJ2-1; 12 nucleotides agree with TRBD2. Germline-derived CDR1 and CDR2 are LGHNA and YSLEER. The CDR3 contains 17 residues. V shed 4 bases, J shed 2 bases, and the junction held 6 bases outside the gene matches. Here the CDR3 reads CASSRTTSGGTYNEQFF. The CDR3, as DNA: TGCGCCAGCAGCCGAACTACTAGCGGGGGGACCTACAATGAGCAGTTCTTC.

V is TRBV21-1 and J is TRBJ2-1; the table's D gene call, TRBD2, was not cross checked with the DNA. TRBV21-1 is deemed a pseudogene. The CDR3 spans 16 residues. The CDR3 DNA follows: TGTGCCAGCAGCAATGCGGGAGGGCCTTTTTACAATGAGCAGTTCTTC. It is translated as CASSNAGGPFYNEQFF.

The rearrangement links TRBV27 to TRBJ1-2; no firm D call. Germline CDR1 MNHEY, CDR2 SMNVEV (reference sequence). This CDR3 has 14 residues. The ends were cut back, 3 bases at V and 6 bases at J, with 14 bases in the middle. The CDR3 coding sequence is TGTGCCAGCAGTTTCCGTGTCCCCGGGGATGGCTACACCTTC. As protein: CASSFRVPGDGYTF.

This CDR3 is CASSVDQGAVDTQYF. CDR3 in DNA: TGTGCCAGCAGCGTAGATCAAGGGGCGGTAGATACGCAGTATTTT. The V and J genes are TRBV9 and TRBJ2-3; D might be TRBD1 (5 bases). Per germline, CDR1 SGDLS and CDR2 YYNGEE. CDR3 length: 15 amino acids. Trimming stripped 0 bases from V and 5 bases from J, with 13 bases between.

The chain joins TRBV28 to TRBJ1-2, with a weak D call TRBD1 (6 bases). Deletions cut 6 bases from V and 9 bases from J, with 17 bases between. Germline V gene lookup returns CDR1 MDHEN and CDR2 SYDVKM. CDR3 size: 13 residues. In DNA form, the CDR3 reads TGTGCCAGCAGAGGGGGGGGTACAAGCCGCTACACCTTC. Its protein product is CASRGGGTSRYTF.

V gene TRBV7-7 combines with J gene TRBJ2-3; no firm D call. The V end was cut by 3 bases, the J end by 3 bases, with 7 bases between. The CDR3 is 13 amino acids. The germline V gene encodes CDR1 SSHAT and CDR2 FNYEAQ (reference sequence). CDR3 nucleotides: TGTGCCAGCAGCTTCGTACTAACAGATACGCAGTATTTT. This translates into CASSFVLTDTQYF.

The rearrangement links TRBV11-2 to TRBJ2-7; TRBD1 matches at 8 bases. The CDR3 loop spans 13 amino acids. V gave up 3 bases and J gave up 6 bases; unmatched junction bases: 4. The germline CDR1 and CDR2 sequences are SGHAT and FQNNGV. The CDR3 is CASSLDRVGEQYV. In DNA form, the CDR3 reads TGTGCCAGCAGCTTGGACAGGGTTGGCGAGCAGTACGTC.

The rearrangement joins TRBV5-1 to TRBJ2-5, with 15 bases matching TRBD2. The CDR3 extends over 16 amino acids. Germline V gives CDR1 SGHRS, CDR2 YFSETQ. The ends lost 3 bases at V and 2 bases at J; junction bases unmatched: 2. The CDR3: CASSWGTSGRQETQYF. The CDR3 nucleotides are TGCGCCAGCAGCTGGGGGACTAGCGGGAGGCAAGAGACCCAGTACTTC.

The chain combines TRBV15 with TRBJ2-7; no firm D call. This CDR3 has 16 amino acids. Between the trimmed V and J ends, which lost 0 bases and 2 bases, there was a span of 14 bases. Germline V gene sequence: CDR1 LNHNV, CDR2 YYDKDF (reference sequence). CDR3 coding DNA: TGTGCCACCAGCAGAGATGGCAACAGTCACACCTACGAGCAGTACTTC. Residues: CATSRDGNSHTYEQYF. Based on the CDR3 plus reference TRBV15 and TRBJ2-7, the full variable domain is DAMVIQNPRYQVTQFGKPVTLSCSQTLNHNVMYWYQQKSSQAPKLLFHYYDKDFNNEADTPDNFQSRRPNTSFCFLDIRSPGLGDTAMYLCATSRDGNSHTYEQYFGPGTRLTVT.

This sequence joins TRBV9 and TRBJ1-1; D is undetermined. The V gene's germline CDR1 is SGDLS and CDR2 YYNGEE. The V gene lost 0 bases and the J gene lost 3 bases, with 6 bases spanning the gap. The CDR3 extends over 13 amino acids. The DNA for the CDR3 is TGTGCCAGCAGCGTAGACACCTACACTGAAGCTTTCTTT. It translates to CASSVDTYTEAFF.